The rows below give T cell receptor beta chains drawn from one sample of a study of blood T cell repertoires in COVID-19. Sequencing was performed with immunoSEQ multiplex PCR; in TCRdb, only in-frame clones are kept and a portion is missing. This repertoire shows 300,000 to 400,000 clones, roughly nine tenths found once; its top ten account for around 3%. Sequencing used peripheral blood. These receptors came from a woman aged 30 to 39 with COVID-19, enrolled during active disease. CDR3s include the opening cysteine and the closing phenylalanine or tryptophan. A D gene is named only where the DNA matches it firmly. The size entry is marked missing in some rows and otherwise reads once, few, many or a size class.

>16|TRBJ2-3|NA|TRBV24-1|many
CATSDFQGLGTDTQYF
TGTGCCACCAGTGATTTTCAGGGATTGGGCACAGATACGCAGTATTTT
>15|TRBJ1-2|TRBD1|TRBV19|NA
CASSPQRDRNYGYTF
TGTGCCAGTAGTCCGCAACGGGACAGGAACTATGGCTACACCTTC
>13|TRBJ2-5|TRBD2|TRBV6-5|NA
CASSPGLRETQYF
TGTGCCAGCAGTCCGGGACTAAGAGAGACCCAGTACTTC
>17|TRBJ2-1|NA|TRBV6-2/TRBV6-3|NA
CASSYGRADSLYNEQFF
TGTGCCAGCAGTTACGGTCGTGCGGACAGCCTCTACAATGAGCAGTTCTTC
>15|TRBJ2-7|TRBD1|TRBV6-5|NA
CASRFSGTGFHEQYF
TGTGCCAGCCGATTTTCCGGGACAGGGTTCCACGAGCAGTACTTC
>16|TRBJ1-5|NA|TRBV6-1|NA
CASSERWVNSNQPQHF
TGTGCCAGCAGTGAGAGGTGGGTAAATAGCAATCAGCCCCAGCATTTT
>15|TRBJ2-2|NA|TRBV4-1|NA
CASSQGGHFTGELFF
TGCGCCAGCAGCCAAGGGGGCCACTTCACCGGGGAGCTGTTTTTT
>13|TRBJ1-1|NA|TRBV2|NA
CASSQYRGTEAFF
TGTGCCAGCAGTCAATACCGGGGCACTGAAGCTTTCTTT
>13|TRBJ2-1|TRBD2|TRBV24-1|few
CATSDAGVHEQFF
TGTGCCACCAGTGATGCGGGGGTCCATGAGCAGTTCTTC
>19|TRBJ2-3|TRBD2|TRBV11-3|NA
CASSLDIVLAGGRVDTQYF
TGTGCCAGCAGCTTAGATATCGTCCTAGCGGGAGGTAGAGTGGATACGCAGTATTTT
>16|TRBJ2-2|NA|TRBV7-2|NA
CASSPSPNLDTGELFF
TGTGCCAGCAGCCCAAGTCCTAACCTGGACACCGGGGAGCTGTTTTTT
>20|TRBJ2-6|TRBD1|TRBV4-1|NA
CASSPRQGGVGASGANVLTF
TGCGCCAGCAGCCCGAGACAGGGGGGGGTTGGTGCCTCTGGGGCCAACGTCCTGACTTTC
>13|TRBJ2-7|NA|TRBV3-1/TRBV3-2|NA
CASSLGGVDEQYF
TGTGCCAGCAGCCTAGGGGGGGTAGACGAGCAGTACTTC
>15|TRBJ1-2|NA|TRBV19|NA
CASSIGGAFNYGYTF
TGTGCCAGTAGTATTGGGGGCGCTTTTAACTATGGCTACACCTTC
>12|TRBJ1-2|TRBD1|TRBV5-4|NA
CAATGGYGGYTF
TGTGCCGCAACAGGGGGCTACGGCGGCTACACCTTC
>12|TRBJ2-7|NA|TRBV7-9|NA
CASSRVVYEQYF
TGTGCCAGCAGCCGAGTGGTCTACGAGCAGTACTTC
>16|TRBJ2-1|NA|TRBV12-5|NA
CASGSGTPRGWNEQFF
TGTGCTAGTGGTTCCGGGACACCCAGGGGCTGGAATGAGCAGTTCTTC
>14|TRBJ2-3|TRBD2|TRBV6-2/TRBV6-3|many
CASSPNREGTSEYF
TGTGCCAGCAGTCCCAATCGAGAGGGGACTAGCGAGTATTTT
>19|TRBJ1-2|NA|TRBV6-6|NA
CASSLPTETTGSGRYGYTF
TGTGCCAGCAGTCTTCCCACCGAAACAACAGGGAGCGGTCGCTATGGCTACACCTTC
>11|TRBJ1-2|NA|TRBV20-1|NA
CSGAANYGYTF
TGCAGTGGGGCCGCTAACTATGGCTACACCTTC
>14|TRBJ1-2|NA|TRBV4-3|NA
CASSQTQGNYGYTF
TGCGCCAGCAGCCAAACCCAGGGTAACTATGGCTACACCTTC
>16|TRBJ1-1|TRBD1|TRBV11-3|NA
CASSLDSWDSRTEAFF
TGTGCCAGCAGCTTAGACTCCTGGGACAGTAGGACTGAAGCTTTCTTT
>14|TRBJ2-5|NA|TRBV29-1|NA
CSVYAPDSGETQYF
TGCAGCGTGTACGCGCCGGACAGTGGGGAGACCCAGTACTTC
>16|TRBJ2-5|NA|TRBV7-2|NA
CASSLVLAGAPVTQYF
TGTGCCAGCAGCTTAGTTCTTGCAGGGGCCCCGGTAACCCAGTACTTC
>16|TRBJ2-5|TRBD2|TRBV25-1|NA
CASSSERLAGLKTQYF
TGTGCCAGCAGCTCCGAGAGACTAGCGGGATTGAAGACCCAGTACTTC
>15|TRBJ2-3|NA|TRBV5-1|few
CASSLAGTSTDTQYF
TGCGCCAGCAGCTTGGCCGGGACTAGCACAGATACGCAGTATTTT